These 5 T cell receptor beta chains were all obtained from the same sample, sequenced in a study of neoadjuvant nivolumab and ipilimumab in lung cancer. The protocol was immunoSEQ multiplex PCR, while the TCRdb copy is restricted to in-frame clones and leaves out a portion. The sample has approximately 4,000 clones; roughly 81% are singletons. The sequenced sample was adjacent normal lung tissue, obtained after neoadjuvant nivolumab, alone or with ipilimumab, at or shortly before surgery. These receptors originate from an adult with non-small cell lung cancer.

This chain uses TRBV11-2 with TRBJ2-4, with 9 positions matching TRBD2. CDR3 length: 15 amino acids. Looked up from germline, CDR1 is SGHAT and CDR2 is FQNNGV. The ends lost 5 bases at V and 1 base at J; junction bases unmatched: 3. CDR3 DNA sequence: TGTGCCAGCAGCACAGGACTAGCGGCCAAAAACATTCAGTACTTC. Protein sequence: CASSTGLAAKNIQYF. The variable domain in full, with the rest retrieved from reference TRBV11-2 and TRBJ2-4, is EAGVAQSPRYKIIEKRQSVAFWCNPISGHATLYWYQQILGQGPKLLIQFQNNGVVDDSQLPKDRFSAERLKGVDSTLKIQPAKLEDSAVYLCASSTGLAAKNIQYFGAGTRLSVL.

The chain recombines TRBV9 with TRBJ1-4, with D possibly TRBD1 on 6 matching bases. CDR1 and CDR2 (germline): SGDLS, YYNGEE. CDR3 size: 16 residues. V lost 3 bases and J lost 4, with 16 bases in between. The DNA of the CDR3 is TGTGCCAGCAGCGCATTGACAGGAGATCTTAATGAAAAACTGTTTTTT. Amino acid sequence: CASSALTGDLNEKLFF.

This sequence joins TRBV5-1 and TRBJ2-3; 8 bases map to TRBD2. CDR1 and CDR2 from the germline V gene are SGHRS and YFSETQ. The CDR3 is 15 amino acids. V lost 3 bases, J lost 2 bases, and 5 bases stayed unmatched. The CDR3 loop is CASSSHSGDTDTQYF. The CDR3 region has the DNA TGCGCCAGCAGCTCGCATAGCGGGGACACAGATACGCAGTATTTT. Full variable domain (outside the CDR3, taken from reference TRBV5-1 and TRBJ2-3): KAGVTQTPRYLIKTRGQQVTLSCSPISGHRSVSWYQQTPGQGLQFLFEYFSETQRNKGNFPGRFSGRQFSNSRSEMNVSTLELGDSALYLCASSSHSGDTDTQYFGPGTRLTVL.

There are a few counts of this clone. This rearrangement joins TRBV10-1 to TRBJ2-3, with 7 bases aligning to TRBD1. CDR1 and CDR2 (germline): WNHNN, SYGVQD (reference sequence). The CDR3 contains 16 residues. V lost 0 bases to trimming and J lost 2 bases; unmatched junction nucleotides: 5. This chain's CDR3 is CASSESDRASTDTQYF. The CDR3 region has the DNA TGCGCCAGCAGTGAGTCCGACAGGGCTTCCACAGATACGCAGTATTTT.

The chain couples TRBV5-1 to TRBJ2-5; possible D gene TRBD1, 6 bases. Germline V lookup: CDR1 SGHRS, CDR2 YFSETQ. This CDR3 comprises 15 residues. Trimming shortened V by 3 bases and J by 2 bases, and 14 bases separated the two germline ends. DNA for the CDR3: TGCGCCAGCAGCTGGCAGGGACATGCACAAGAGACCCAGTACTTC. This encodes CASSWQGHAQETQYF.